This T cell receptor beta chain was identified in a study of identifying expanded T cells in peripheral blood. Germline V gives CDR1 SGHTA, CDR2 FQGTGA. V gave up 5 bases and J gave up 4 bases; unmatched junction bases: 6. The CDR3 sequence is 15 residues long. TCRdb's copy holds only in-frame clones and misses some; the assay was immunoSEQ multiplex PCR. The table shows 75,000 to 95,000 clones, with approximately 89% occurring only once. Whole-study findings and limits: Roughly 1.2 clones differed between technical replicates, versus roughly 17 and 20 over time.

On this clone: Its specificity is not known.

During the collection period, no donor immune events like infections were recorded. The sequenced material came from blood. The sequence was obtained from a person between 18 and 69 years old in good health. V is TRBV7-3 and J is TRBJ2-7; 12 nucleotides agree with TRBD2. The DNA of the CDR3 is TGTGCCAGCAGCCCAGGACTAGCGGGGATATACGAGCAGTACTTC. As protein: CASSPGLAGIYEQYF.